These 28 T cell receptor beta chains came from one sample sequenced in a study of blood T cell repertoires in COVID-19 (dated by TCRdb to the early 2020s). The receptor library was made with the immunoSEQ multiplex PCR assay. The source is immuneACCESS, and TCRdb retained only in-frame sequences with V and J called. Part of the clones is not carried over; for the studies checked, unresolved V genes explain less than half of this, and the remainder is unexplained. The table for this sample lists approximately 250,000 clones; approximately 88% of them were counted only once. The ten largest clones represent around 3% of the sample. Source material: PBMCs or T cells enriched from blood (not recorded which). These receptors were taken from a woman in her 40s who had been exposed to COVID-19.

CDR3 bases: TGTGCCAGCAGCCCTATTTTTGTGCAGGTTAATGAAAAACTGTTTTTT. Residues: CASSPIFVQVNEKLFF. The chain combines TRBV7-9 with TRBJ1-4; D gene ambiguous. Germline CDR1 reads SEHNR; CDR2 reads FQNEAQ (reference sequence). Trimming removed 5 bases at V and 4 bases at J, with 17 bases between. CDR3 length equals 16 residues.

V and J are TRBV28 and TRBJ1-5; D call uncertain. Germline V gene lookup returns CDR1 MDHEN and CDR2 SYDVKM. The CDR3 runs to 11 residues. Trimming cost V 6 bases and J 10 bases, with 10 bases left between them. The CDR3 DNA is TGTGCCAGCAGCCTTACTAGTCCCCAGCATTTT. This sequence encodes CASSLTSPQHF.

This clone has a handful of counts. The CDR3 DNA is TGTGCCAGCAGTGACGGACAGGGCTCCGGGGAGCTGTTTTTT. Translated, it gives CASSDGQGSGELFF. The chain links TRBV6-4 to TRBJ2-2, with TRBD1 matching over 8 bases. Germline trimming cut 2 bases from V and 6 bases from J; bases unmatched to any gene: 2. Germline V gene data show CDR1 as MRHNA and CDR2 as SNTAGT. The CDR3 loop spans 14 amino acids.

The chain links TRBV4-3 to TRBJ2-2; TRBD1 matches 8 bases. The CDR3 has 17 residues. J was trimmed by 4 bases and V by 0 bases; bases with no gene match: 7. Per germline, CDR1 LGHNA and CDR2 YSLEER. DNA of the CDR3: TGCGCCAGCAGCCAAGATGCGGGGACAGGTATCACCGGGGAGCTGTTTTTT. Protein product: CASSQDAGTGITGELFF.

In the case of this clone: The sample has other DNA sequences that encode this CDR3 too. This chain links TRBV29-1 with TRBJ1-1, with D unresolved. From germline, CDR1 is SQVTM and CDR2 ANQGSEA. The CDR3 runs to 10 residues. V shed 7 bases and J shed 1 base, with 4 bases lying between them. For the CDR3, the DNA is TGCAGCGCCAAGAACACTGAAGCTTTCTTT. Protein sequence: CSAKNTEAFF.

The rearrangement joins TRBV27 to TRBJ2-3; D perhaps matches TRBD1 (6 bases). This CDR3 comprises 19 residues. The V gene's germline CDR1 is MNHEY and CDR2 SMNVEV (reference sequence). V was pared by 6 bases and J by 2 bases, with 27 bases between. CDR3 sequence (DNA): TGTGCCAGCAGACCTTACGCAGGACAGCGCGGACTCCTCACAGATACGCAGTATTTT. Translation gives CASRPYAGQRGLLTDTQYF.

This clone was seen a single time. The rearrangement joins TRBV7-2 to TRBJ2-2; 12 nucleotides align to TRBD1. The CDR3 has 16 residues. The V and J ends lost 2 bases and 6 bases, in that order; junction bases with no gene match: 4. Germline assignment: CDR1 SGHTA and CDR2 FQGNSA. The CDR3 protein is CASSLLGTGGSGELFF. The CDR3 nucleotides read TGTGCCAGCAGCTTACTAGGGACAGGGGGCTCCGGGGAGCTGTTTTTT.

There are a few counts of this clone. The chain links TRBV6-4 to TRBJ1-4; TRBD1 matches at 7 bases. The CDR3 loop spans 14 amino acids. V gave up 9 bases and J gave up 4 bases; unmatched junction bases: 8. Germline V gene sequence: CDR1 MRHNA, CDR2 SNTAGT. For the CDR3, the DNA is TGTGCCAGGGAGAACAGGGGATGTAATGAAAAACTGTTTTTT. Amino acids: CARENRGCNEKLFF.

The gene calls are TRBV5-1 and TRBJ2-7; maybe TRBD2 (6 bases). Germline CDR1 SGHRS, CDR2 YFSETQ. V was pared by 3 bases and J by 7 bases, with 11 bases between. The CDR3 has 12 amino acids. CDR3 sequence reads: CASSSQGGEQYF. CDR3 in DNA: TGCGCCAGCAGCTCCCAGGGAGGTGAGCAGTACTTC.

This sequence joins TRBV5-1 and TRBJ1-1, with a possible D match to TRBD1 (6 bases). Per germline, CDR1 SGHRS and CDR2 YFSETQ. The CDR3 spans 14 residues. The V and J ends lost 5 bases and 1 base respectively, with 12 bases between them. CDR3 protein: CASREDSRNTEAFF. The DNA for the CDR3 is TGCGCCAGCAGAGAGGACAGCCGGAACACTGAAGCTTTCTTT.

The V call is TRBV7-8, the J call TRBJ2-7; 9 bases are shared with TRBD1. The CDR3 consists of 18 residues. V was clipped by 5 bases and J by 4 bases; unmatched bases: 18. Looked up from germline, CDR1 is SGHVS and CDR2 is FQNEAQ. The CDR3 nucleotides read TGTGCCAGCAGCCTGGGGTGGAACAGGGGGCGCCCCCGATACGAGCAGTACTTC. As protein: CASSLGWNRGRPRYEQYF.

The gene calls are TRBV29-1 and TRBJ1-1; D gene uncertain. The CDR3 extends over 14 amino acids. Between the trimmed V and J ends, which lost 1 base and 1 base, there was a span of 10 bases. Germline CDR1 is SQVTM and CDR2 is ANQGSEA. CDR3 amino acids: CSVEVVLANTEAFF. The DNA of the CDR3 is TGCAGCGTTGAAGTGGTTCTAGCGAACACTGAAGCTTTCTTT.

The chain is built from TRBV7-2 and TRBJ1-1; the match to TRBD1 covers 8 bases. The CDR3 is made up of 16 amino acids. The V gene end was trimmed by 1 base and the J gene end by 1 base; junction bases not matched to a gene: 5. Germline assignment: CDR1 SGHTA and CDR2 FQGNSA. The CDR3 sequence: CASSLETGAANTEAFF. The CDR3 DNA sequence: TGTGCCAGCAGCTTAGAGACAGGGGCCGCGAACACTGAAGCTTTCTTT.

The chain is built from TRBV18 and TRBJ2-1; a weak D match, TRBD1 (6 bases). The CDR3 has 18 amino acids. From germline, CDR1 is KGHSH and CDR2 LQKENI. V was shortened by 6 bases and J by 2 bases, with 23 bases between the two germline ends. The CDR3 spells CASSQQKKGQGTYNEQFF. The CDR3 DNA reads TGTGCCAGCTCTCAACAGAAGAAGGGGCAGGGGACCTACAATGAGCAGTTCTTC.

The rearrangement uses TRBV4-3 and TRBJ1-2; TRBD1 agrees at 7 bases. This CDR3 is 15 amino acids long. Germline values: CDR1 LGHNA, CDR2 YSLEER. The V and J ends lost 3 bases and 4 bases, in that order; junction bases with no gene match: 8. CDR3 nucleotide sequence: TGCGCCAGCAGCCAGAGAGGACAGGTCGTCTATGGCTACACCTTC. It yields the protein CASSQRGQVVYGYTF.

The gene calls are TRBV4-1 and TRBJ1-1; TRBD1 matches at 9 bases. V lost 2 bases, J lost 1 base, and 14 bases stayed unmatched. The germline CDR1 and CDR2 sequences are MGHRA and YSYEKL. The CDR3 runs 19 residues. CDR3 region: CASSQQQGASQSSNTEAFF. The CDR3, as DNA: TGCGCCAGCAGCCAACAACAGGGGGCAAGTCAGTCGTCGAACACTGAAGCTTTCTTT.

In this sample, this clone turned up once. V usage is TRBV15 and J usage is TRBJ2-1, with 14 bases identical to TRBD2. This CDR3 spans 22 amino acids. In germline, CDR1 is LNHNV, CDR2 YYDKDF (reference sequence). Trimming removed 2 bases from V and 5 bases from J; junction bases left unmatched: 20. CDR3 sequence reads: CATSRTPGQATTSGRADNEQFF. CDR3 in DNA: TGTGCCACCAGCAGAACCCCGGGACAAGCAACGACTAGCGGGAGGGCCGACAATGAGCAGTTCTTC.

This sequence joins TRBV9 and TRBJ2-1; no clear D gene. This CDR3 is built from 16 residues. Germline V lookup: CDR1 SGDLS, CDR2 YYNGEE. Trimming cost V 3 bases and J 7 bases, with 20 bases left between them. CDR3 DNA: TGTGCCAGCAGCGAGTTTTTTTCCTCCTCCCAGAATGAGCAGTTCTTC. This encodes CASSEFFSSSQNEQFF.

The chain joins TRBV27 to TRBJ1-5; D is possibly TRBD1 (5 bases). Germline loops: CDR1 MNHEY, CDR2 SMNVEV (reference sequence). Trimming left V 6 bases short and J 1 base short, with 13 bases between. The CDR3 totals 15 residues. This CDR3 reads CASRGREASNQPQHF. CDR3 DNA sequence: TGTGCCAGCAGGGGCAGGGAGGCCAGCAATCAGCCCCAGCATTTT.

CDR3 sequence reads: CASSLGGPNTEAFF. The CDR3 bases are TGTGCCAGCAGCTTAGGGGGCCCGAACACTGAAGCTTTCTTT. V usage is TRBV13 and J usage is TRBJ1-1; D gene unclear. The germline V and J ends were trimmed by 0 bases and 1 base, with 6 bases remaining between them. The CDR3 has 14 residues. Germline V CDR1 and CDR2: PRHDT, FYEKMQ (reference sequence).

V usage is TRBV2 and J usage is TRBJ1-6; TRBD1 agrees at 10 bases. V lost 6 bases and J lost 10; bases outside the gene matches: 9. The CDR3 has 15 amino acids. CDR1 SNHLY and CDR2 FYNNEI come from the germline V gene. CDR3 protein: CASRTTTGGWSPLHF. CDR3 DNA: TGTGCCAGCAGGACAACGACAGGGGGCTGGTCACCCCTCCACTTT. Complete variable domain (other parts from reference TRBV2 and TRBJ1-6): EPEVTQTPSHQVTQMGQEVILRCVPISNHLYFYWYRQILGQKVEFLVSFYNNEISEKSEIFDDQFSVERPDGSNFTLKIRSTKLEDSAMYFCASRTTTGGWSPLHFGNGTRLTVT.

CDR3 sequence: CASRPRAGGSTGELFF. The CDR3 nucleotides are TGTGCCAGTAGACCTCGGGCGGGCGGGAGCACCGGGGAGCTGTTTTTT. The chain couples TRBV19 to TRBJ2-2; 7 bases match TRBD2. The CDR3 contains 16 residues. Trimming at V came to 6 bases and at J to 4 bases, leaving 11 bases not matched to a gene. Germline V gene sequence: CDR1 LNHDA, CDR2 SQIVND (reference sequence). The variable domain in full, with the rest retrieved from reference TRBV19 and TRBJ2-2, is DGGITQSPKYLFRKEGQNVTLSCEQNLNHDAMYWYRQDPGQGLRLIYYSQIVNDFQKGDIAEGYSVSREKKESFPLTVTSAQKNPTAFYLCASRPRAGGSTGELFFGEGSRLTVL.

With respect to this clone: An end of the junction does not agree with germline; a read error may underlie this. The chain employs TRBV11-3 and TRBJ1-6; possibly TRBD1 for D (5 bases). Germline V gives CDR1 SGHNT, CDR2 YENEEA. The CDR3 length is 12 residues. CDR3 region: CASSLGGGSLNF. The CDR3 nucleotides read TGTGCCAGCAGCTTGGGGGGTGGTTCCCTCAACTTT.

This clone was observed a single time. The V gene is TRBV9, the J gene TRBJ1-2, with TRBD1 matching 7 bases. V trimming: 4 bases; J trimming: 6 bases; junction bases outside the gene matches: 15. The CDR3 runs to 16 residues. CDR1 is SGDLS and CDR2 is YYNGEE in the germline V gene. The CDR3 nucleotides are TGTGCCAGCAGCCCCCAACAGGGGATGGAGGTCGATGGCTACACCTTC. Its protein product is CASSPQQGMEVDGYTF.

The rearrangement joins TRBV9 to TRBJ2-2; D is possibly TRBD1 (6 bases). The length of the CDR3 is 15 residues. The germline CDR1 and CDR2 sequences are SGDLS and YYNGEE. V dropped 3 bases and J dropped 4 bases, with 13 bases sitting between them. The CDR3, as DNA: TGTGCCAGCAGCGCTTCCGGGACAAGCACCGGGGAGCTGTTTTTT. It is translated as CASSASGTSTGELFF.

The chain joins TRBV24-1 to TRBJ1-2; D is possibly TRBD1 (5 bases). The CDR3 loop spans 12 amino acids. Between the trimmed V and J ends, which lost 4 bases and 7 bases, there was a span of 9 bases. Germline CDR1 reads KGHDR; CDR2 reads SFDVKD. Written as DNA, the CDR3 is TGTGCCACCAGTGAGTCAGGGTCTGGCTACACCTTC. Translating it yields CATSESGSGYTF.

The gene calls are TRBV30 and TRBJ1-2, with a weak D call TRBD1 (5 bases). Germline V gives CDR1 GTSNPN, CDR2 SVGIG (reference sequence). Trimming took 2 bases from V and 0 from J, leaving 16 bases between them. The CDR3 consists of 16 residues. The CDR3 protein is CAWSKGPGVTNYGYTF. CDR3 bases: TGTGCCTGGAGTAAAGGGCCGGGGGTAACTAACTATGGCTACACCTTC.

The genes are TRBV4-1 and TRBJ1-3; maybe TRBD1 (6 bases). This CDR3 comprises 15 residues. Deletions cut 2 bases from V and 2 bases from J, with 10 bases between. Germline CDR1 MGHRA, CDR2 YSYEKL. The CDR3 is CASSQPQGTGNTIYF. For the CDR3, the DNA is TGCGCCAGCAGCCAACCCCAGGGGACTGGAAACACCATATATTTT.